This T cell receptor (beta chain) was identified in a study of blood T cell repertoires in COVID-19. This CDR3 is built from 17 residues. Between the trimmed V and J ends, which lost 1 base and 1 base, there was a span of 16 bases. Germline loops: CDR1 SGHVS, CDR2 FQNEAQ. The data were produced by immunoSEQ multiplex PCR, yet TCRdb's version contains in-frame clones alone and is incomplete. This table holds approximately 220,000 clones, 86% found once. Study members were between roughly 18 and 100 years old and lived in about two dozen US regions. Material: PBMCs or T cells enriched from blood (not recorded which). The source is a woman in her 30s who had been exposed to COVID-19. J is TRBJ2-5 and V is TRBV7-8, with D maybe TRBD1 (5 bases). This CDR3 reads CASSLVGSSDTQETQYF. The CDR3 bases are TGTGCCAGCAGCTTAGTTGGCTCCTCGGACACCCAAGAGACCCAGTACTTC.